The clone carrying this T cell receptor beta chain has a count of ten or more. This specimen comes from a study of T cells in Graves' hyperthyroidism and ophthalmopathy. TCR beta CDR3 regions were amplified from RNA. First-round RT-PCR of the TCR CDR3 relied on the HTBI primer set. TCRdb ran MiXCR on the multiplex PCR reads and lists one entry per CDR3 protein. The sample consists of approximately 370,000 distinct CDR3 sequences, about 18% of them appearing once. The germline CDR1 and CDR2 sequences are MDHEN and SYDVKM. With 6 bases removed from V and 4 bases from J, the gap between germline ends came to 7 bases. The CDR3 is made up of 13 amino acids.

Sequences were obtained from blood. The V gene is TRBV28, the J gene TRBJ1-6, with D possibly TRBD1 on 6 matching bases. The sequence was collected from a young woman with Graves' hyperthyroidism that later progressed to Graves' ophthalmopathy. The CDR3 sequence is CASRTGYNSPLHF. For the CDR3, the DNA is TGTGCCAGCAGGACAGGATATAATTCACCCCTCCACTTT. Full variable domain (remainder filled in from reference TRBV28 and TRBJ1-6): DVKVTQSSRYLVKRTGEKVFLECVQDMDHENMFWYRQDPGLGLRLIYFSYDVKMKEKGDIPEGYSVSREKKERFSLILESASTNQTSMYLCASRTGYNSPLHFGNGTRLTVT.